A single sample is the source of the 27 T cell receptor beta chains below, sequenced in a study of blood T cell repertoires in COVID-19. TCRdb's table, derived via immunoSEQ multiplex PCR, lists solely in-frame clones and lacks some. Among around 130,000 clones listed, roughly 85% were seen once. Source material: peripheral blood. These TCRs come from a man aged 40-55 years with acute or convalescent COVID-19.

The V call is TRBV5-8, the J call TRBJ2-1, with 11 bases that match TRBD2. The length of the CDR3 is 16 residues. CDR1 is SGHTS, CDR2 YDEGEE, per germline. The J segment lost 1 base and the V segment lost 4 bases, leaving 4 bases of the junction unmatched. The CDR3 here is CASSRASGRSYNEQFF. In DNA, the CDR3 is TGTGCCAGCAGCCGTGCTAGCGGGAGGTCCTACAATGAGCAGTTCTTC.

This chain joins TRBV6-5 and TRBJ1-2; D uncertain. The germline V and J ends were trimmed by 2 bases and 4 bases, with 11 bases remaining between them. This CDR3 has 14 residues. Germline CDR1 and CDR2: MNHEY and SVGAGI. The CDR3 DNA follows: TGTGCCAGCAGTTACCAGCAGCTAGGCTATGGCTACACCTTC. Its translation is CASSYQQLGYGYTF.

The chain employs TRBV28 and TRBJ2-5; 9 nucleotides align to TRBD1. The CDR3 spans 16 residues. The V and J ends lost 5 bases and 3 bases, in that order; junction bases with no gene match: 10. Looked up from germline, CDR1 is MDHEN and CDR2 is SYDVKM. The CDR3 is CASSPGTGRVEETQYF. DNA of the CDR3: TGTGCCAGCAGTCCCGGGACAGGGAGGGTGGAAGAGACCCAGTACTTC.

The gene calls are TRBV7-2 and TRBJ2-7; D is possibly TRBD2 (5 bases). This CDR3 has 13 residues. CDR1 is SGHTA, CDR2 FQGNSA, per germline. Trimming pared 5 bases from V and 4 bases from J, leaving 12 bases between. CDR3 protein: CASSRSGSYEQYF. For the CDR3, the DNA is TGTGCCAGCAGCCGAAGCGGAAGTTACGAGCAGTACTTC.

CDR3 in amino acids: CARSLGAGRSGANVLTF. DNA for the CDR3: TGTGCCAGAAGCTTGGGGGCAGGCAGGTCTGGGGCCAACGTCCTGACTTTC. The chain combines TRBV5-3 with TRBJ2-6; D unclear. TRBV5-3 is labeled an ORF, and its function is uncertain. V lost 0 bases and J lost 1, with 11 bases in between. The CDR3 length is 17 residues.

As DNA, the CDR3 is TGTGCCAGCAGCCGGGGACAGGAAGTCTACGAGCAGTACTTC. Translating it yields CASSRGQEVYEQYF. V is TRBV7-6 and J is TRBJ2-7, with 8 bases lining up with TRBD1. Per germline, CDR1 SGHVS and CDR2 FNYEAQ. Unmatched junction bases numbered 6, after V lost 5 bases and J lost 3 bases. The CDR3 length is 14 residues.

The chain joins TRBV7-3 to TRBJ2-3; 9 bases match TRBD2. Germline CDR1 and CDR2: SGHTA and FQGTGA. Trimming cost V 5 bases and J 1 base; bases outside gene matches: 10. CDR3 size: 17 residues. The CDR3 sequence: CASSPTPPSGGTDTQYF. Here the CDR3 DNA reads TGTGCCAGCAGCCCCACTCCCCCTAGCGGGGGCACAGATACGCAGTATTTT.

The genes are TRBV15 and TRBJ2-1; TRBD1 agrees at 8 bases. The CDR3 has 16 residues. Germline CDR1 is LNHNV and CDR2 is YYDKDF (reference sequence). Unmatched junction bases numbered 5, after V lost 1 base and J lost 3 bases. CDR3 amino acids: CATSRGGRGLYNEQFF. In nucleotides, the CDR3 is TGTGCCACCAGCAGAGGGGGCAGGGGGCTCTACAATGAGCAGTTCTTC.

In regard to this clone: Other DNA sequences in this sample translate to the same CDR3. V is TRBV12-3 or TRBV12-4 and J is TRBJ1-2; TRBD1 matches at 7 bases. The CDR3 runs to 13 residues. Trimming removed 3 bases from V and 5 bases from J; junction bases left unmatched: 3. CDR3 DNA sequence: TGTGCCAGCAGTTTCGACAGGGCTTATGGCTACACCTTC. It yields the protein CASSFDRAYGYTF.

Only a few counts were recorded for this clone. The chain carries TRBV21-1 and TRBJ2-7; no DNA check was done on the table's D call, TRBD1. TRBV21-1 is a listed pseudogene. The CDR3 runs 21 residues. Here the CDR3 reads CASTHRASRDRESPSSYEQYF. The DNA for the CDR3 is TGTGCCAGCACGCACCGCGCTTCCCGGGACAGGGAGTCCCCTAGCTCCTACGAGCAGTACTTC.

As DNA, the CDR3 is TGTGCCAGCAGCTTCGGACAGTTGGAGACCCAGTACTTC. Amino acids: CASSFGQLETQYF. The rearrangement uses TRBV5-6 and TRBJ2-5, with a possible D match to TRBD1 (6 bases). The germline V and J ends were trimmed by 2 bases and 5 bases, with 10 bases remaining between them. CDR1 and CDR2 (germline): SGHDT, YYEEEE. The CDR3 loop spans 13 amino acids. Variable domain in full (rest from reference TRBV5-6 and TRBJ2-5): DAGVTQSPTHLIKTRGQQVTLRCSPKSGHDTVSWYQQALGQGPQFIFQYYEEEERQRGNFPDRFSGHQFPNYSSELNVNALLLGDSALYLCASSFGQLETQYFGPGTRLLVL.

The chain recombines TRBV9 with TRBJ2-1, with TRBD1 matching 7 bases. This CDR3 has 16 residues. Trimming removed 1 base from V and 5 bases from J; junction bases left unmatched: 9. Germline V gene data show CDR1 as SGDLS and CDR2 as YYNGEE. The CDR3 DNA follows: TGTGCCAGCAGCGTAAGTATGACAGGGAACCACAATGAGCAGTTCTTC. Its translation: CASSVSMTGNHNEQFF.

The gene calls are TRBV27 and TRBJ2-7, with 7 bases matching TRBD1. The CDR3 consists of 13 residues. Losses at the gene ends were 3 bases for V and 3 bases for J; bases not matched to a gene: 2. From germline, CDR1 is MNHEY and CDR2 SMNVEV (reference sequence). CDR3 sequence: CASSFRDSYEQYF. The DNA for the CDR3 is TGTGCCAGCAGTTTCCGGGACAGCTACGAGCAGTACTTC.

The gene calls are TRBV6-5 and TRBJ1-3; D is perhaps TRBD1 (6 bases). Trimming cost V 7 bases and J 3 bases, with 16 bases left between them. Germline V gene lookup returns CDR1 MNHEY and CDR2 SVGAGI. CDR3 length: 15 amino acids. The CDR3 DNA sequence: TGTGCCAGCAATAATATACAGGGCAGTGGAAACACCATATATTTT. This codes for CASNNIQGSGNTIYF.

This clone appeared a few times. The chain couples TRBV6-5 to TRBJ2-7; perhaps TRBD1 as D (6 bases). CDR3 length: 15 amino acids. Deletions cut 6 bases from V and 3 bases from J, with 18 bases between. Germline lookup yields CDR1 MNHEY and CDR2 SVGAGI. CDR3 sequence (DNA): TGTGCCAGCAGCGACACCGGGACACCCCTCTACGAGCAGTACTTC. Translating it yields CASSDTGTPLYEQYF.

This clone was counted once. V is TRBV28 and J is TRBJ1-4; a weak D match, TRBD1 (6 bases). Germline CDR1 MDHEN, CDR2 SYDVKM. Trimming took off 5 bases at V and 5 bases at J, with 12 bases between the two ends. The CDR3 has 14 amino acids. This CDR3 reads CASSRQALNEKLFF. For the CDR3, the DNA is TGTGCCAGCAGTCGACAGGCCCTGAATGAAAAACTGTTTTTT.

The gene calls are TRBV30 and TRBJ1-5; 8 bases line up with TRBD1. The junction had 8 bases not matched to a gene; V was cut back by 4 bases and J by 6 bases. CDR3 length equals 14 residues. Germline lookup yields CDR1 GTSNPN and CDR2 SVGIG (reference sequence). The CDR3 spells CAWKGTGGGQPQHF. The CDR3 DNA follows: TGTGCCTGGAAGGGGACAGGTGGAGGTCAGCCCCAGCATTTT.

The chain recombines TRBV6-5 with TRBJ2-7, with 10 bases lining up with TRBD2. V shed 7 bases and J 6 bases; nucleotides not matched to a gene: 6. The CDR3 is 13 amino acids. In germline, CDR1 is MNHEY, CDR2 SVGAGI. CDR3 sequence: CASKAGGPREQYF. CDR3 coding DNA: TGTGCCAGCAAAGCGGGAGGGCCGCGCGAGCAGTACTTC.

The V call is TRBV18, the J call TRBJ1-3; 8 positions match TRBD1. Germline loops: CDR1 KGHSH, CDR2 LQKENI. The CDR3 has 16 residues. Trimming at V came to 3 bases and at J to 1 base, leaving 5 bases not matched to a gene. The CDR3 is CASSPGQGSSGNTIYF. The CDR3 DNA reads TGTGCCAGCTCACCCGGACAGGGTTCTTCTGGAAACACCATATATTTT.

The rearrangement joins TRBV15 to TRBJ1-5, with TRBD1 identical over 8 bases. From germline, CDR1 is LNHNV and CDR2 YYDKDF (reference sequence). J was trimmed by 6 bases and V by 4 bases; bases with no gene match: 8. The CDR3 extends over 15 amino acids. Here the CDR3 DNA reads TGTGCCACCAGCATCCGGGACAGGAATAGTCAGCCCCAGCATTTT. This encodes CATSIRDRNSQPQHF.

This clone was observed a few times. This chain joins TRBV3-1 (or the pseudogene TRBV3-2) and TRBJ1-5, with 11 bases that match TRBD1. Germline V lookup: CDR1 LGHDT, CDR2 YNNKEL (reference sequence). V was pared by 3 bases and J by 5 bases, with 3 bases of the junction left unmatched. CDR3 size: 15 residues. The CDR3: CASSQGQGGDQPQHF. In DNA, the CDR3 is TGTGCCAGCAGCCAGGGACAGGGGGGGGATCAGCCCCAGCATTTT.

The chain uses TRBV7-2 and TRBJ1-5; the D is unclear. This CDR3 comprises 13 residues. Looked up from germline, CDR1 is SGHTA and CDR2 is FQGNSA. V dropped 6 bases and J dropped 9 bases, with 15 bases sitting between them. The CDR3 spells CASSTRVITPQHF. Written as DNA, the CDR3 is TGTGCCAGCAGTACCCGGGTTATCACGCCCCAGCATTTT.

V and J are TRBV7-2 and TRBJ2-5; weak D call: TRBD2 (5 bases). V was clipped by 3 bases and J by 0 bases, with 8 bases between them. The CDR3 length is 14 residues. Per germline, CDR1 SGHTA and CDR2 FQGNSA. The CDR3 DNA sequence: TGTGCCAGCAGCTTGTCGGGGAACCAAGAGACCCAGTACTTC. Translating it yields CASSLSGNQETQYF.

V is TRBV5-5 and J is TRBJ2-2; 10 bases align to TRBD1. Germline V lookup: CDR1 SGHKS, CDR2 YYEKEE (reference sequence). V lost 3 bases and J lost 7; bases outside the gene matches: 9. CDR3 length: 16 amino acids. The CDR3: CASSSGTGVSGGELFF. CDR3 DNA: TGTGCCAGCAGCTCCGGGACAGGGGTTTCGGGCGGGGAGCTGTTTTTT. The whole variable domain, remainder taken from reference TRBV5-5 and TRBJ2-2, is DAGVTQSPTHLIKTRGQQVTLRCSPISGHKSVSWYQQVLGQGPQFIFQYYEKEERGRGNFPDRFSARQFPNYSSELNVNALLLGDSALYLCASSSGTGVSGGELFFGEGSRLTVL.

The chain has TRBV6-5 and TRBJ2-2; D call uncertain. The germline CDR1 and CDR2 sequences are MNHEY and SVGAGI. The CDR3 totals 12 residues. Trimming removed 10 bases at V and 2 bases at J, with 8 bases between. The CDR3 protein is CAISTNTGELFF. The CDR3 DNA reads as TGTGCCATATCCACTAACACCGGGGAGCTGTTTTTT.

V is TRBV7-8 and J is TRBJ1-6; 9 nucleotides align to TRBD1. The V segment lost 2 bases and the J segment 8 bases; nucleotides outside the gene matches: 4. The germline gives CDR1 SGHVS, CDR2 FQNEAQ. CDR3 length equals 15 residues. The CDR3 loop is CASSLNRDRDSPLHF. Written as DNA, the CDR3 is TGTGCCAGCAGCTTAAACCGGGACAGGGATTCACCCCTCCACTTT. The full variable domain, rest sourced from reference TRBV7-8 and TRBJ1-6, is GAGVSQSPRYKVAKRGQDVALRCDPISGHVSLFWYQQALGQGPEFLTYFQNEAQLDKSGLPSDRFFAERPEGSVSTLKIQRTQQEDSAVYLCASSLNRDRDSPLHFGNGTRLTVT.

This chain joins TRBV6-5 and TRBJ1-1; the D gene is possibly TRBD1 (6 bases). V gave up 5 bases and J gave up 3 bases, with 10 bases separating them. Looked up from germline, CDR1 is MNHEY and CDR2 is SVGAGI. This CDR3 is built from 13 residues. The DNA for the CDR3 is TGTGCCAGCAGTCGGACAGTGGACACTGAAGCTTTCTTT. This encodes CASSRTVDTEAFF.